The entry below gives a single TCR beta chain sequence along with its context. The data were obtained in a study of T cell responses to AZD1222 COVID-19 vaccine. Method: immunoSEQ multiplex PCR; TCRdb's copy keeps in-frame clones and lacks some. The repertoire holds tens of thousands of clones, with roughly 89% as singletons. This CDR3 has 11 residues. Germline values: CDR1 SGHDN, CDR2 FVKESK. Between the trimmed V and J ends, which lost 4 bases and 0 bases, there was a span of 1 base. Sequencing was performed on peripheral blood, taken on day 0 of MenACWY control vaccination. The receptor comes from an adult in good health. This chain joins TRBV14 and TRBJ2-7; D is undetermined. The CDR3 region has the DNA TGTGCCAGCAGCCGCTCCTACGAGCAGTACTTC. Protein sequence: CASSRSYEQYF.